This note documents a single T cell receptor (beta chain) sequence. This receptor's antigen is unknown. Per-base qualities were not stored, and no clone one base away is much larger. Libraries were prepared through the immunoSEQ multiplex PCR assay. The authors' pipeline ran thus. A statistical classification framework was built for diagnosing cytomegalovirus status from the catalog of TCR beta chain sequences. The clones in this table, taken by TCRdb from immuneACCESS, are in-frame only. Not every clone is retained; where verified, under half of the shortfall comes from an unresolved V gene, and the cause of the rest is unknown. D and trimming were read from the DNA, whereas the V and J calls and clone size are those reported in that table. The sample yields roughly 240,000 clones; 80% to 90% were counted once. Of the sample, 2.6% is held by the ten largest clones. This sample stems from a study of cytomegalovirus exposure and HLA in healthy donors (TCRdb year 2017). Regarding the complete study: According to a later analysis, the approximately 120 validation repertoires were produced on the same platform as the 666 repertoires of the first cohort. A separate validation cohort of about 110 different subjects was used in addition to the roughly 700-subject first cohort. The study aimed to test whether cataloging public T cell receptors could reveal signatures of past pathogen exposure. To predict cytomegalovirus infection status, the study brought together high-throughput TCR immunosequencing, statistical association of individual TCRs with disease status, and machine learning. Here is what the overall study found, with its caveats: Most TCR sequences were seen in very few donors, while some public TCRs were found in many individuals. A few of the identified cytomegalovirus-associated TCR beta chains were confirmed in vitro to be specific for cytomegalovirus antigens. A later analysis lacked HLA typing for the validation cohort, so it scored co-occurrence in that cohort across all 130 or so repertoires. The authors suggested that the approach could potentially be extended to other disease states and immunological phenotypes. Of the cluster scores, 94% were above 0 in a later analysis, which found that TCRs clustered in the first cohort also tended to co-occur in the approximately 130 validation repertoires. A total of 150 or so TCR beta chains were listed by the study as associated with cytomegalovirus. The classifier was reported to diagnose cytomegalovirus status with high specificity and sensitivity in both the original and validation cohorts.

Separate from the roughly 700-subject first cohort, the validation cohort of about 110 subjects was the group to which the donors belonged. The CDR3 holds 14 amino acids from the cysteine to the phenylalanine. The CDR3 DNA has 42 bases and is translated from base 1. For CDR1 and CDR2, the germline V gene lists MDHEN and SYDVKM. V is trimmed back by 7 bases and J by 8 bases, and the junction contains 12 bases that no gene match accounts for. Sequenced: PBMCs. Recombination joined TRBV28 with TRBJ1-2; TRBD1 matches 8 bases in the middle. This TCR derives from a man aged 18 to 30 in good health and CMV-seronegative. The sequenced DNA is TGTGCCAGCATTTCGGCAGGGGGCAGTAAGGGCTACACCTTC. This is translated as CASISAGGSKGYTF.